Included here is one T cell receptor beta chain sequence, with context. Antigen unknown. The trim removed 3 bases at V and 4 bases at J, leaving 5 bases unmatched. The CDR3 extends over 14 amino acids. Germline V gene data show CDR1 as GTSNPN and CDR2 as SVGIG (reference sequence). Repertoires were generated with immunoSEQ multiplex PCR, while TCRdb's copy carries only in-frame clones and drops some. The sample gives 95,000 to 150,000 clones, under 90% of which show up once; 4.4% is in the top ten. This specimen belongs to a study of T cell responses to AZD1222 COVID-19 vaccine. Study in general: Second doses that came at about 4 or about 12 weeks were put together.

Overall study results and limits: Reports say nearly half of spike-specific TCRs go after unmutated variant regions. Among vaccine-associated CD4 TCRs, coverage spanned spike, with dominance at 160-218 and 743-854. Repertoires were obtained only post-peak T cell response.

This TCR came from an adult in good health. The source material was peripheral blood, sampled on day 0 of AZD1222 vaccination. The V call is TRBV30, the J call TRBJ2-1; 8 bases line up with TRBD2. CDR3 amino acids: CAWRGLVGYNEQFF. CDR3 DNA: TGTGCCTGGAGGGGACTAGTGGGATACAATGAGCAGTTCTTC.